Many counts were recorded for the clone carrying this T cell receptor (beta chain). TCR beta CDR3 sequences were amplified from RNA transcripts. First-round RT-PCR with HTBI primers amplified the TCR CDR3 region. In TCRdb, the multiplex PCR reads were re-called with MiXCR into one record per CDR3 protein. Of about 130,000 distinct CDR3 sequences listed, over 20% are singletons. The sample belongs to a study of T cells in Graves' hyperthyroidism and ophthalmopathy. The CDR3 covers 16 residues. Trimming pared 0 bases from V and 7 bases from J, leaving 21 bases between. CDR1 is DFQATT and CDR2 is SNEGSKA in the germline V gene (reference sequence).

This sequence joins TRBV20-1 and TRBJ2-5, with a weak D call TRBD2 (5 bases). What was sequenced was blood. The receptor comes from a woman aged 45 to 65 with Graves' hyperthyroidism that later progressed to Graves' ophthalmopathy. In DNA form, the CDR3 reads TGCAGTGCTAGAGATATAAGGACTGACCGAGGGTGGACCCAGTACTTC. It specifies CSARDIRTDRGWTQYF.